This T cell receptor (beta chain) was captured by sequencing in a study of cytomegalovirus exposure and HLA in healthy donors. PCR was performed using 60 Vbeta and 13 Jbeta primers. Clones were sequenced by immunoSEQ multiplex PCR, and TCRdb holds only the in-frame ones, with some missing. Here the sample spans some 160,000 clones, around 80% being singletons. As regards this clone: Its antigen is unidentified.

Study findings and constraints: Sequences of the TCR beta chain were said to predict the HLA-A and HLA-B alleles of most subjects accurately. Certain sequence variants were highly shared and formed a cluster, and this cluster was likely a sequencing artifact.

The sequence was collected from a woman aged 45-65 years in good health and CMV-seronegative. The sequencing input was PBMCs.

CDR3 DNA sequence: TGTGCCACCAGCAGAGACCTGACAGGGTCTGGAAACACCATATATTTT. Its translation is CATSRDLTGSGNTIYF. The chain links TRBV15 to TRBJ1-3; 7 bases map to TRBD1. Germline V gene data show CDR1 as LNHNV and CDR2 as YYDKDF (reference sequence). The CDR3 has 16 amino acids. The V segment lost 0 bases and the J segment 1 base; nucleotides outside the gene matches: 3.